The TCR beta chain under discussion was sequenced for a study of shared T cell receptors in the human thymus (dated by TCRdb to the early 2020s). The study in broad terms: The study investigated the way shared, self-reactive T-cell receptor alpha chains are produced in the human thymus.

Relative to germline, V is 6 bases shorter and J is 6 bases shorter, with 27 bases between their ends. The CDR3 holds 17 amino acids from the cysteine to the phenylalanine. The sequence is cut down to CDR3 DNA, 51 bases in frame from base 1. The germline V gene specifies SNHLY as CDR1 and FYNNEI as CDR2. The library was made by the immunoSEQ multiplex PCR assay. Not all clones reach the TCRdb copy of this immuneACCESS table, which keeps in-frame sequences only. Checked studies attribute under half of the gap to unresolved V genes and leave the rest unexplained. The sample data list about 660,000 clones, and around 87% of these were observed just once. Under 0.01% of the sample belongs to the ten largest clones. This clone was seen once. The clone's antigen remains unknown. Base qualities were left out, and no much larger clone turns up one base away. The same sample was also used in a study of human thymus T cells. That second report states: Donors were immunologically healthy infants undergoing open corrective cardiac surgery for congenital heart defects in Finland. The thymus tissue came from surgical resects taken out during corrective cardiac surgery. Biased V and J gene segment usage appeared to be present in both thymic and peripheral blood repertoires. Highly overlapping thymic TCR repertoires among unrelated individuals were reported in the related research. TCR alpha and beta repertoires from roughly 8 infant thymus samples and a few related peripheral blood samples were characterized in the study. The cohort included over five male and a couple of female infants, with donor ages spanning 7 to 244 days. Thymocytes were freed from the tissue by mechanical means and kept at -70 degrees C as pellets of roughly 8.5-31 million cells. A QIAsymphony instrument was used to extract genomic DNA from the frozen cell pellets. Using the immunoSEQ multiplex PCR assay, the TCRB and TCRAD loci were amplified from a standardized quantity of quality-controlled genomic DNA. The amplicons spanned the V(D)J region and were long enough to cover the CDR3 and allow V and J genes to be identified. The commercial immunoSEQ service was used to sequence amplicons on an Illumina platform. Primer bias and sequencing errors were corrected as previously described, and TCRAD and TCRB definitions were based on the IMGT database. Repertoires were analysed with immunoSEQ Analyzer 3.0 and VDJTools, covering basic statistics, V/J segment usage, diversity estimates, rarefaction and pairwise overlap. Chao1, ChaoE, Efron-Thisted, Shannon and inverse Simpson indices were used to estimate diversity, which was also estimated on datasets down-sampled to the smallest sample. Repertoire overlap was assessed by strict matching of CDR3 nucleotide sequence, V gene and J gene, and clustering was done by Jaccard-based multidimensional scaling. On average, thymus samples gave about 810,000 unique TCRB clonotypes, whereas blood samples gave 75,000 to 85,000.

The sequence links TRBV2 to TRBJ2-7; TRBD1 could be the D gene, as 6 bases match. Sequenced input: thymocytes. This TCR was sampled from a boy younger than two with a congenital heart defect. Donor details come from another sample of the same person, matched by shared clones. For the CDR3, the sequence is CASRQETGTQNASEQYF. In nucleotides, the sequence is TGTGCCAGCAGACAAGAGACCGGGACACAGAATGCTAGCGAGCAGTACTTC. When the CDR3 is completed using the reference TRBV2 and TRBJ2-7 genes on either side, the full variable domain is EPEVTQTPSHQVTQMGQEVILRCVPISNHLYFYWYRQILGQKVEFLVSFYNNEISEKSEIFDDQFSVERPDGSNFTLKIRSTKLEDSAMYFCASRQETGTQNASEQYFGPGTRLTVT.